Sequencing of this T cell receptor (beta chain) was carried out in a study of blood T cell repertoires in COVID-19. Overall study context: The United States, Italy and Spain supplied acute and convalescent COVID-19 samples. Sources were T cells, B-cell-depleted T cells, or PBMCs; the material itself was cDNA or gDNA.

How the authors handled the data: Reference gene primers were amplified, and this amplification served to estimate nucleated cell counts. Assay: immunoSEQ multiplex PCR; the TCRdb copy retains only in-frame clones and omits some. From that table come the V and J calls and clone size; the DNA was used to work out D and trimming. The sample holds about 230,000 clones, 83% seen once. While infection was still active, Seattle patients were enrolled and then followed longitudinally. The clonotype was recovered from a woman aged 25-40 years with COVID-19, enrolled during active disease. The sequenced sample consisted of peripheral blood.

CDR3 sequence (DNA): TGTGCCAGCCTAACAGGGAGCTCACCCCTCCACTTT. Its protein product is CASLTGSSPLHF. The chain links TRBV28 to TRBJ1-6, with D perhaps TRBD1 (6 bases). The CDR3 is 12 amino acids. The V gene lost 8 bases and the J gene lost 10 bases, with 12 bases spanning the gap. The germline V gene has CDR1 MDHEN and CDR2 SYDVKM. The full variable domain, rest sourced from reference TRBV28 and TRBJ1-6, is DVKVTQSSRYLVKRTGEKVFLECVQDMDHENMFWYRQDPGLGLRLIYFSYDVKMKEKGDIPEGYSVSREKKERFSLILESASTNQTSMYLCASLTGSSPLHFGNGTRLTVT.